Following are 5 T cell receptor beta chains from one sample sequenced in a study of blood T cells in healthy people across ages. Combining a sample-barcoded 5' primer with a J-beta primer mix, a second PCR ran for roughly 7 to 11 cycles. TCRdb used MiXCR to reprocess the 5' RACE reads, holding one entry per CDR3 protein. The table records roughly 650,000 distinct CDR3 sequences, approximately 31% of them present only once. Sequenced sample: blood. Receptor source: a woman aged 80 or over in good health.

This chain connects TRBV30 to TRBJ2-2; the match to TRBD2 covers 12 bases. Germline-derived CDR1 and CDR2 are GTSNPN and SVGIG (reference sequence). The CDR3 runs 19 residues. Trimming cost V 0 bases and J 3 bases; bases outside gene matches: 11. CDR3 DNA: TGTGCCTGGAGTGTCCCCCCTAGCGGGGGGGCGGGCTACACCGGGGAGCTGTTTTTT. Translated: CAWSVPPSGGAGYTGELFF.

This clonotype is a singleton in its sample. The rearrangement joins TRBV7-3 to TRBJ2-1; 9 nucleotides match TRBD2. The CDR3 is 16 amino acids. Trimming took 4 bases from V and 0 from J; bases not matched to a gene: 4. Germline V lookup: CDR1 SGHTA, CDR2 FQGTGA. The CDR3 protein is CASSSNSGGSYNEQFF. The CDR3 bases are TGTGCCAGCAGCTCAAATAGCGGGGGCTCCTACAATGAGCAGTTCTTC.

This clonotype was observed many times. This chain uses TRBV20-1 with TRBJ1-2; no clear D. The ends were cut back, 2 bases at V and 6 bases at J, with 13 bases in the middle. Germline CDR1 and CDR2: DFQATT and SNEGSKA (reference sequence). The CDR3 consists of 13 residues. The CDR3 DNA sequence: TGCAGTGCTAGATCAAGCCCCTGGGATGGCTACACCTTC. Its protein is CSARSSPWDGYTF.

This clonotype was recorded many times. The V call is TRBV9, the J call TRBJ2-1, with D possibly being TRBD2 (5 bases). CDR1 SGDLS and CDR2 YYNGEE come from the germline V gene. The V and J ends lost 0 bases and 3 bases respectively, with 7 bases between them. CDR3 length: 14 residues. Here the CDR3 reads CASSVASGYNEQFF. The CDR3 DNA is TGTGCCAGCAGCGTAGCCAGCGGCTACAATGAGCAGTTCTTC.

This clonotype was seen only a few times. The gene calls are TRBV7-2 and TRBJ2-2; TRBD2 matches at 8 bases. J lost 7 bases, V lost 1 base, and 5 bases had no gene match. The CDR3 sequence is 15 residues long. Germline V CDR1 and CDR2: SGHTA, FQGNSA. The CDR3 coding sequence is TGTGCCAGCAGCTTAGTACTAGCGGACCACGGGGAGCTGTTTTTT. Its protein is CASSLVLADHGELFF.